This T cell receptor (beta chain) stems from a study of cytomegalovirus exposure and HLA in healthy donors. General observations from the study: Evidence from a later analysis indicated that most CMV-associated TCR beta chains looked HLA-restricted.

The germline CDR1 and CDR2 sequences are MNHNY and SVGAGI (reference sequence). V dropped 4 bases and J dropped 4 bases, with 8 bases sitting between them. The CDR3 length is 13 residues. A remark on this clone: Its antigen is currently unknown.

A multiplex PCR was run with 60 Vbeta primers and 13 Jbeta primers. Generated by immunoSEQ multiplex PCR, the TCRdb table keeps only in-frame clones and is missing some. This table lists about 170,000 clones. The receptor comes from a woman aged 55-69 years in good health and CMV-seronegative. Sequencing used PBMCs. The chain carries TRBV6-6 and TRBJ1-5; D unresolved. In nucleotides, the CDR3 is TGTGCCAGCAGTTTAACATTGAATCAGCCCCAGCATTTT. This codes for CASSLTLNQPQHF.